The next 2 T cell receptor beta chains were all read from a single sample in a study of CD8 T cells in ankylosing spondylitis. Their antigens are not known. Overall study findings and caveats: In ankylosing spondylitis blood, a motif of about eight highly homologous TCR beta variants appeared characteristic.

TCRdb re-analysed the 5' RACE reads in MiXCR, keeping a single row per CDR3 protein. The sample contains more than 400,000 distinct CDR3 sequences, about 5.7% of which appear only once. The material sequenced was blood, either unsorted or a sorted T cell fraction (not recorded which). These receptor sequences come from a male donor with ankylosing spondylitis.

This clonotype was found many times. This chain connects TRBV5-1 to TRBJ1-4; D is possibly TRBD1 (6 bases). The germline CDR1 and CDR2 sequences are SGHRS and YFSETQ. Trimming cost V 0 bases and J 6 bases, with 12 bases left between them. There are 15 residues in the CDR3. DNA of the CDR3: TGCGCCAGCAGCTTGGGACAGGCCCGTGATGAAAAACTGTTTTTT. Protein sequence: CASSLGQARDEKLFF.

Ten or more counts support this clonotype. J is TRBJ2-1 and V is TRBV5-1; perhaps D is TRBD1 or TRBD2 (5 bases each). Germline assignment: CDR1 SGHRS and CDR2 YFSETQ. V gave up 6 bases and J gave up 6 bases, with 13 bases separating them. This CDR3 has 13 amino acids. CDR3 in DNA: TGCGCCAGCACCTATCGAGGGGTCAATGAGCAGTTCTTC. Translating it yields CASTYRGVNEQFF.